This T cell receptor beta chain was retrieved from a study of T cell responses to AZD1222 COVID-19 vaccine. General study points: Clonal diversity was possibly underestimated; the donors were predominantly white British and more often female.

Regarding this clone: Its cognate antigen is unknown.

Profiled with immunoSEQ multiplex PCR; TCRdb holds only in-frame clones, not every one. The sample has roughly 180,000 clones, roughly 93% seen once. Germline CDR1 LNHNV, CDR2 YYDKDF (reference sequence). J lost 0 bases, V lost 5 bases, and 6 bases had no gene match. This CDR3 contains 16 residues. The rearrangement links TRBV15 to TRBJ1-3; 8 bases fit TRBD1. This receptor was taken from an adult who received the MenACWY meningococcal vaccine as a control. The sample here was peripheral blood, taken 28 days after the second dose of the MenACWY control vaccine. The CDR3 DNA is TGTGCCACCAGCGGGGACAGGATATCCTCTGGAAACACCATATATTTT. Translated: CATSGDRISSGNTIYF.